This is a list of T cell receptor beta chains from one sample in a study. TCRdb redid the calling of the RT-PCR reads with MiXCR, one entry per CDR3 protein. Seen here are hundreds of thousands of distinct CDR3 sequences, about 14% observed once, and the top ten hold about 3.6%. The specimen was memory CD4+ T cells from blood. The source is a female donor in good health, serving as a healthy control. Both conserved end residues are part of each CDR3. A D gene is named only where the DNA matches it firmly. Clone size is given for some rows only: seen once, a few or many times, or a class if the clone is expanded.

TRBJ1-6,TRBD1,TRBV5-7,.,CASSHGTVPF,TGTGCCAGCAGTCACGGGACAGTCCCATTT
TRBJ2-1,.,TRBV5-1,.,CASSLSSGYEQFF,TGCGCCAGCAGCTTGTCCAGCGGGTATGAGCAGTTCTTC
TRBJ2-7,.,TRBV6-6,.,CASSYGGSNGEQYF,TGTGCCAGCAGTTATGGTGGGAGCAATGGGGAGCAGTACTTC
TRBJ2-2,.,TRBV3-1,few,CASSQDQAVVGTGELFF,TGTGCCAGCAGCCAAGATCAAGCGGTCGTGGGCACCGGGGAGCTGTTTTTT
TRBJ2-1,TRBD2,TRBV29-1,many,CSVVLAGGFYGEQFF,TGCAGCGTTGTCCTCGCGGGAGGGTTCTACGGTGAGCAGTTCTTC
TRBJ2-5,.,TRBV7-9,.,CASSFLRRQETQYF,TGTGCCAGCAGCTTTCTACGACGCCAAGAGACCCAGTACTTC
TRBJ2-1,.,TRBV7-9,.,CASSSRPEYNEQFF,TGTGCCAGCAGCTCCCGGCCAGAGTACAATGAGCAGTTCTTC
TRBJ2-7,.,TRBV6-5,.,CASSLNRFTYEQYF,TGTGCCAGCAGTCTGAACCGTTTCACCTACGAGCAGTACTTC
TRBJ2-3,.,TRBV29-1,many,CSVRGGDTQYF,TGCAGCGTAAGGGGTGGAGATACGCAGTATTTT
TRBJ2-7,TRBD1,TRBV3-1,few,CASSQDLGQSSYEQYF,TGTGCCAGCAGCCAAGATTTGGGACAGTCTTCCTACGAGCAGTACTTC
TRBJ2-5,.,TRBV21-1,few,CASSKAHRQETQYF,TGTGCCAGCAGCAAAGCTCACAGACAAGAGACCCAGTACTTC
TRBJ2-7,.,TRBV5-1,many,CASRDTNYEQYF,TGCGCCAGCCGGGACACCAACTACGAGCAGTACTTC
TRBJ1-1,TRBD1,TRBV24-1,.,CATMDRQNTEAFF,TGTGCCACCATGGACAGGCAGAACACTGAAGCTTTCTTT
TRBJ1-4,.,TRBV7-9,.,CASSSQRGPEKLFF,TGTGCCAGCAGCTCCCAGCGCGGGCCTGAAAAACTGTTTTTT
TRBJ1-3,.,TRBV12-3/TRBV12-4,.,CASSPTYSGNTIYF,TGTGCCAGCAGCCCCACGTACTCTGGAAACACCATATATTTT
TRBJ1-1,.,TRBV28,few,CASSVPSNSVARAFF,TGTGCCAGCAGTGTCCCTTCAAATTCGGTCGCGAGAGCTTTCTTT
TRBJ2-5,TRBD1,TRBV6-2/TRBV6-3,.,CASTFRGRTQYF,TGTGCCAGCACCTTCAGGGGGAGGACCCAGTACTTC
TRBJ2-7,TRBD1,TRBV6-2/TRBV6-3,few,CASTDIPGQGFHEQYF,TGTGCCAGCACCGACATCCCGGGACAGGGGTTTCACGAGCAGTACTTC
TRBJ1-1,TRBD1,TRBV6-5,few,CASSRQGGAEAFF,TGTGCCAGCAGTCGACAGGGGGGTGCTGAAGCTTTCTTT
TRBJ1-5,.,TRBV7-3,few,CASSQARGSRNQPQHF,TGTGCCAGCAGCCAAGCTCGGGGGTCTCGGAATCAGCCCCAGCATTTT
TRBJ1-4,TRBD1,TRBV27,many,CASSRFGAAGQDTIF,TGTGCCAGCAGCCGTTTTGGTGCAGCGGGACAGGATACTATTTTT
TRBJ2-7,.,TRBV29-1,many,CSAGGGGPYEQYF,TGCAGCGCCGGAGGGGGGGGTCCCTACGAGCAGTACTTC
TRBJ1-1,TRBD1,TRBV6-6,few,CASSDRGRNEAFF,TGTGCCAGCAGCGACAGGGGGCGAAATGAAGCTTTCTTT
TRBJ2-6,TRBD1,TRBV20-1,few,CSAIKQGVGANVLTF,TGCAGTGCTATCAAACAGGGGGTCGGGGCCAACGTCCTGACTTTC
TRBJ1-1,TRBD1,TRBV20-1,.,CSAPAGQGVLNTEAFF,TGCAGTGCCCCGGCCGGACAGGGGGTTTTGAACACTGAAGCTTTCTTT
TRBJ1-1,TRBD1,TRBV6-6,.,CASSYSGTGIEGTEAFF,TGTGCCAGCAGTTACTCGGGGACAGGGATTGAAGGGACTGAAGCTTTCTTT
TRBJ1-1,.,TRBV7-2,few,CASSLLLVAVMNTEAFF,TGTGCCAGCAGCTTACTTTTGGTCGCAGTCATGAACACTGAAGCTTTCTTT